Below, 2 T cell receptor beta chains from the same sample are listed, as sequenced in a study of follicular helper T cells after annual influenza vaccination. Method: immunoSEQ multiplex PCR; TCRdb's copy keeps in-frame clones and lacks some. The table shows 10,000 or so clones, with more than 60% occurring only once. Sequenced here: CXCR5- memory CD4+ T cells sorted from blood, sampled 6 weeks after influenza vaccination. These receptors were collected from an adult who received the influenza vaccine.

The V gene is TRBV4-2, the J gene TRBJ1-3; D is unclear. The CDR3 sequence is 16 residues long. The germline V gene has CDR1 LGHNA and CDR2 YNFKEQ. Trimming took off 1 base at V and 0 bases at J, with 10 bases between the two ends. The CDR3 DNA sequence: TGTGCCAGCAGCCAAGCCGTAGCAATCTCTGGAAACACCATATATTTT. Translation: CASSQAVAISGNTIYF.

In its sample, this clone was seen once. The chain uses TRBV7-2 and TRBJ2-1; maybe TRBD2 (7 bases). The CDR3 is 17 residues long. Trimming pared 2 bases from V and 5 bases from J, leaving 19 bases between. Germline V lookup: CDR1 SGHTA, CDR2 FQGNSA. The CDR3 loop is CASSLRGAGAAHNEQFF. The CDR3 nucleotides read TGTGCCAGCAGCTTAAGGGGCGCGGGGGCCGCCCACAATGAGCAGTTCTTC.